Shown below are 4 T cell receptor beta chains from a single sample sequenced in a study of T-cell memory formation after mild COVID-19. Via MiXCR, TCRdb re-called the 5' RACE reads, giving one row per CDR3 protein. The sample yields about 350,000 distinct CDR3 sequences, roughly an eighth seen once. What was sequenced was PBMCs or a T cell subset sorted from them (not recorded which). The receptor source for this set is a man aged 18 to 29 who had mild COVID-19 (a few samples of this study predate the infection). Cell type and time point are not known.

This chain links TRBV12-3 or TRBV12-4 with TRBJ2-1, with a possible D match to TRBD1 (6 bases). The CDR3 runs to 13 residues. The V end was cut by 5 bases, the J end by 6 bases, with 11 bases between. The CDR3 loop reads CASSTGQTNEQFF. The CDR3 DNA sequence: TGTGCCAGCAGTACCGGACAGACCAATGAGCAGTTCTTC.

The chain has TRBV6-6 and TRBJ2-1; the D is unclear. V was shortened by 6 bases and J by 7 bases, with 19 bases between the two germline ends. The germline CDR1 and CDR2 sequences are MNHNY and SVGAGI (reference sequence). This CDR3 is 15 amino acids long. The CDR3 loop reads CASSGSQMVGNEQFF. As DNA, the CDR3 is TGTGCCAGCAGCGGCTCCCAAATGGTGGGGAATGAGCAGTTCTTC.

The rearrangement joins TRBV20-1 to TRBJ1-5, with 10 positions matching TRBD1. With 5 bases clipped from V and 2 bases from J, the junction kept 3 bases outside the gene matches. The germline V gene has CDR1 DFQATT and CDR2 SNEGSKA (reference sequence). The CDR3 extends over 14 amino acids. The CDR3 region has the DNA TGCAGTGCTGGGGGGACAGGGGGCAATCAGCCCCAGCATTTT. This gives the protein CSAGGTGGNQPQHF.

This chain uses TRBV2 with TRBJ1-1; 7 positions match TRBD1. The CDR3 is made up of 11 amino acids. V was pared by 8 bases and J by 7 bases, with 4 bases of the junction left unmatched. Germline V lookup: CDR1 SNHLY, CDR2 FYNNEI. CDR3 region: CASAGTVEAFF. The CDR3 nucleotides are TGTGCCAGCGCCGGGACAGTTGAAGCTTTCTTT.